The entry below gives a single T cell receptor (beta chain) sequence along with its context. This clonotype was found once. Its target antigen remains unknown. Per-base quality was not reported, and no clone a single base away is much larger than it. One read alone is a weak basis. Ficoll-Paque density gradient centrifugation was the method used to isolate PBMCs. The sequencing machine was an Illumina NovaSeq 6000. cDNA libraries for TCRalpha and TCRbeta were prepared by 5'RACE using constant-segment primers, with sample barcodes and unique molecular identifiers added. Trizol reagent was used to extract RNA from every sample. Libraries were amplified in two PCR steps, with a second sample barcode and Illumina TruSeq adapters added in the second step. The libraries were sequenced on an Illumina NovaSeq using 2 x 150 bp paired-end reads. On the study's bioinformatics: With migec v1.2.7, reads were demultiplexed and then collapsed into UMI-guided consensus sequences. Using mixcr v2.1.11, the UMI consensuses were aligned to TRA and TRB V and J templates and assembled into clonotypes. A clonotype was counted as expanded or contracted only when both edgeR and NoisET called the clonotype significant, with the noise models trained on biological replicates. For edgeR calls, the cutoffs were a false discovery rate-adjusted p below 0.01 and a log2 fold-change threshold of 1. As an exploratory analysis of dynamics, PCA with hierarchical clustering was applied to max-normalized trajectories of the 1000 most abundant clonotypes. Separately sequenced CD4+ and CD8+ repertoires were used to assign the CD4 or CD8 phenotype of responding clones. TCRdb cleaned the public reads at Q25 with fastp, built clones with MiXCR and kept in-frame beta chains. Each CDR3 protein gets just one entry, which takes the most common genes and DNA from the rows behind it. None of the V and J calls come from the authors' own analysis; TCRdb made them. The sample profile shows 250,000 to 300,000 distinct CDR3 sequences; about a sixth of them were found once. The ten largest make up roughly 24% of the sample.

The CDR3 runs 14 amino acids, cysteine and phenylalanine included. The DNA shown is the 42-base CDR3, in frame from base 1. CDR1 and CDR2 were assigned from the germline V gene (reference sequence) as LGHDT and YNNKEL. V trim: 0 bases; J trim: 10 bases; unmatched bases: 6. The data are from a study of T-cell memory formation after mild COVID-19 (dated by TCRdb to 2020 to 2022). In terms of the full investigation: Most TCR sequence clusters were specific to one of the two donors. Longitudinal TCRalpha and TCRbeta repertoire sequencing tracked T-cell clones expanding and contracting after mild COVID-19 in two donors. Two young, previously healthy adult volunteers made up the cohort, one male and one female.

What the research found in general, with its limitations: SARS-CoV-2 specificity of the second-wave clones peaking on day 37 was not confirmed. Some responding clones were detected in pre-infection memory, suggesting pre-existing cross-reactive memory T cells joined the SARS-CoV-2 response. Clones contracting from day 15 to 85 had balanced CD4/CD8 phenotypes, while a second wave expanding from day 15 to 37 was biased towards CD4+. The study covered only two mild cases, and larger cohorts including severe cases with pre-infection samples were considered necessary. Contracting CD4+ clones were located mainly in the CM and EM memory subsets, whereas CD8+ clones were found to be enriched in EMRA.

This clonotype originated in a man between 18 and 35 years old who had mild COVID-19 (a few samples of this study predate the infection). The sample titles of this study are shuffled in the database, so cell type and time point are left out; the donor was told from shared clones. What was sequenced was PBMCs or a T cell subset sorted from them (not recorded which). In this chain, TRBV3-1 is recombined with TRBJ1-2; 9 bases in between match TRBD1. The CDR3 sequence is CASSQEDRGDSYTF. The nucleotides are TGTGCCAGCAGCCAAGAGGACAGGGGTGACTCCTACACCTTC.